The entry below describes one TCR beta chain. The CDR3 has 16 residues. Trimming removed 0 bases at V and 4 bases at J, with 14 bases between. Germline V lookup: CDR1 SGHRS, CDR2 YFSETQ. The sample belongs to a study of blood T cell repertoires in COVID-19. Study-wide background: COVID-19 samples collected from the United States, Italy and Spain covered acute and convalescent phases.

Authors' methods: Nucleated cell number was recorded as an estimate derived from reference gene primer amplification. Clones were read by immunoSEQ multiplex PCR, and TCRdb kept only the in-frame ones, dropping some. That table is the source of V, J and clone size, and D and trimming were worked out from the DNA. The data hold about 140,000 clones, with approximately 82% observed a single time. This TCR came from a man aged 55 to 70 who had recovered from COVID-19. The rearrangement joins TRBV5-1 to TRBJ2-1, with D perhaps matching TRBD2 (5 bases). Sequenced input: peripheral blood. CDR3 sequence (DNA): TGCGCCAGCAGCTTGGAAAGCGGAATCTTATACAATGAGCAGTTCTTC. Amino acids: CASSLESGILYNEQFF.